These 2 T cell receptor beta chains were all obtained from the same sample, sequenced in a study of regulatory T cells in long-lasting Graves disease. Described time point: newly diagnosed GD, antithyroid drugs for less than 3 months. RNA isolated from PBMCs was used to make the TCR library. Sequencing libraries for TCR beta were prepared with iRepertoire HTBI primers and Arm-PCR of CDR3 regions. TCRdb re-analysed the multiplex PCR reads in MiXCR, keeping a single row per CDR3 protein. The top ten hold approximately 19% of the sample, which has about 460,000 distinct CDR3 sequences, less than 15% seen once. In addition, the sample was reused for a study of T cells in Graves' hyperthyroidism and ophthalmopathy.

This specimen was peripheral blood mononuclear cells (PBMCs), taken at new diagnosis, from a patient treated with antithyroid drugs. Receptors originate from a woman aged 45 to 65 with Graves disease.

This clonotype was counted ten times or more. This chain links TRBV12-3 or TRBV12-4 with TRBJ2-1; 8 bases line up with TRBD2. V lost 5 bases and J lost 9; bases outside the gene matches: 15. CDR3 length: 16 residues. The CDR3 nucleotides are TGTGCCAGCAGTCCCGAATTTGAAGCGGGAGCTAGTGAGCAGTTCTTC. Encoded protein: CASSPEFEAGASEQFF.

This clonotype showed up many times. V is TRBV11-3 and J is TRBJ2-5; 10 bases align to TRBD1. The CDR3 has 15 residues. Germline V lookup: CDR1 SGHNT, CDR2 YENEEA. J gave up 1 base and V 4 bases, and 3 bases lay outside the gene matches. This CDR3 is CASSWTGGGQETQYF. CDR3 coding DNA: TGTGCCAGCAGCTGGACAGGGGGAGGCCAAGAGACCCAGTACTTC.